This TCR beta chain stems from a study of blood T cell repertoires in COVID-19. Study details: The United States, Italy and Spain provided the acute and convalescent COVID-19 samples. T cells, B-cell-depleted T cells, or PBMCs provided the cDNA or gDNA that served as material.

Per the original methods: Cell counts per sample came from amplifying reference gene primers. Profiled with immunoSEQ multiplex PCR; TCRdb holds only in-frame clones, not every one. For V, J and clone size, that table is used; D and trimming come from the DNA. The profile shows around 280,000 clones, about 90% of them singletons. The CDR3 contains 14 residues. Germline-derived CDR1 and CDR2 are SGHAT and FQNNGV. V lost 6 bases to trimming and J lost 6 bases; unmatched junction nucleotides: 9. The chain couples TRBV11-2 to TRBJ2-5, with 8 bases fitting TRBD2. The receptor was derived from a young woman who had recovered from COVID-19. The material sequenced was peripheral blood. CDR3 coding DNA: TGTGCCAGCAGTACGGGGGGGCCGATGCAGACCCAGTACTTC. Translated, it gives CASSTGGPMQTQYF.